A selection of T cell receptor beta chains follows, all from one sample in a study of regulatory T cells in long-lasting Graves disease. TCRdb ran MiXCR on the multiplex PCR reads and lists one entry per CDR3 protein. The sample yields more than 400,000 distinct CDR3 sequences, roughly 17% seen once. Another study also made use of these data, one on T cells in Graves' hyperthyroidism and ophthalmopathy.

The sample consisted of peripheral blood mononuclear cells (PBMCs), taken at new diagnosis, from a patient treated with antithyroid drugs. Receptors originate from a woman in her twenties or thirties with Graves disease. Both conserved end residues are part of each CDR3. The D gene is left open where the match is weak. Not every row has a clone size; where given, it reads once, few, many or a size class.

>TRBJ2-7|-|TRBV6-2/TRBV6-3|many
TGTGCCAGCAGTTACTCGATTCGGTCGGCCGAGCAGTACTTC
CASSYSIRSAEQYF
>TRBJ2-7|TRBD1|TRBV11-1|many
TGTGCCAGCAGCCCGACAGGGTTTGGGCAGTACTTC
CASSPTGFGQYF
>TRBJ2-7|-|TRBV11-1|few
TGTGCCAGCAGCTTAGTTGGGACACTCGCCTACGAGCAGTACTTC
CASSLVGTLAYEQYF
>TRBJ2-7|TRBD1|TRBV28|-
TGTGCCACCCTCGGACAGGGGGCCTACGAGCAGTACTTC
CATLGQGAYEQYF
>TRBJ2-1|TRBD2|TRBV20-1|many
TGCAGTGCTAGAAAAGCGGGAGTTAGGAATGAGCAGTTCTTC
CSARKAGVRNEQFF
>TRBJ2-1|TRBD2|TRBV7-3|many
TGTGCCAGCAGCTTACTAGCGGGGATAAAATACAATGAGCAGTTCTTC
CASSLLAGIKYNEQFF
>TRBJ1-5|-|TRBV20-1|few
TGCAGTGCTTCCCAAGGACAGTATCCCTCGCGCTATCAGCCCCAGCATTTT
CSASQGQYPSRYQPQHF
>TRBJ2-1|-|TRBV11-2|many
TGTGCCAGCAGCCCAGATACCGGGACCAAGCAGTTCTTC
CASSPDTGTKQFF
>TRBJ2-5|-|TRBV5-1|-
TGCGCCAGCAGCTTGGCCGACGGGAGCCCGTACTTC
CASSLADGSPYF
>TRBJ1-1|-|TRBV27|many
TGTGCCAGCAGTTCGAGGATGGGGGCTAGGGGAAACACTGAAGCTTTCTTT
CASSSRMGARGNTEAFF
>TRBJ2-7|-|TRBV3-1|many
TGTGCCAGCAGCCTTAGAATCACCTACGAGCAGTACTTC
CASSLRITYEQYF
>TRBJ1-1|-|TRBV28|many
TGTGCCAGCAGTTTGGGGGACTACACTGAAGCTTTCTTT
CASSLGDYTEAFF
>TRBJ2-7|-|TRBV20-1|few
TGCAGTGCTAGAAGCGAGGGGACCCCGGAGCAGTACTTC
CSARSEGTPEQYF
>TRBJ2-5|-|TRBV7-3|-
TGCGCCAGCAGCCAAGGTATTGGCGGGGCCCAAGAGACCCAGTACTTC
CASSQGIGGAQETQYF
>TRBJ2-6|-|TRBV28|-
TGTGCCAGCAGTTTGGCTCGGGGGAGGACTGGGGCCAACGTCCTGACTTTC
CASSLARGRTGANVLTF
>TRBJ2-7|TRBD1|TRBV10-3|-
TGTGCCATGGGGGCCGGGACAGGGATTTACGAGCAGTACTTC
CAMGAGTGIYEQYF
>TRBJ1-6|-|TRBV20-1|many
TGCAGTGCTAGCGCGGGTGGGTCATATAATTCACCCCTCCACTTT
CSASAGGSYNSPLHF
>TRBJ1-5|-|TRBV20-1|-
TGCAGTGCTAGTTTGGGGCCCCACAATCAGCCCCAGCATTTT
CSASLGPHNQPQHF
>TRBJ2-7|TRBD1|TRBV28|-
TGTGCCAGCAACCCAGGGGGTGAGGGGTCAATATACCTGGGGGAGCAGTACTTC
CASNPGGEGSIYLGEQYF
>TRBJ1-6|TRBD1|TRBV9|few
TGTGCCAGCAGCCTACAGGGGGTTTCACCCCTCCACTTT
CASSLQGVSPLHF
>TRBJ2-1|TRBD2|TRBV28|many
TGTGCCAGCAGATCTAGCGGGGGACCCAGCGGTGAGCAGTTCTTC
CASRSSGGPSGEQFF
>TRBJ2-7|-|TRBV7-4|many
TGTGCCAGCAGCTACGATGGGGGACCAGCAGAATACGAGCAGTACTTC
CASSYDGGPAEYEQYF
>TRBJ1-6|-|TRBV28|-
TGTGCCAGCAGTTTCGGTGGGGGGGTTAATTCACCCCTCCACTTT
CASSFGGGVNSPLHF
>TRBJ1-2|TRBD1|TRBV27|many
TGTGCCAGCAGTCCAGGGGGCTGGCATGGCTACACCTTC
CASSPGGWHGYTF
>TRBJ2-7|TRBD1|TRBV18|-
TGTGCCAGCTCACCGGGACAGGGGACAGGCACCTACGAGCAGTACTTC
CASSPGQGTGTYEQYF
>TRBJ2-7|-|TRBV15|many
TGTGCCACCAGCAGACAGGGTAGTTCCTACGAGCAGTACTTC
CATSRQGSSYEQYF
>TRBJ2-2|-|TRBV5-1|-
TGCGCCAGCAGCTTGGGCCTCTATACAGACCAAACCGGGGAGCTGTTTTTT
CASSLGLYTDQTGELFF
>TRBJ2-7|-|TRBV7-3|few
TGTGCCAGCAGCTTAGGAGAGAAGCAGTACTTC
CASSLGEKQYF
>TRBJ1-1|-|TRBV12-3/TRBV12-4|many
TGTGCCAGCAGTTTCTGGGGGAACACTGAAGCTTTCTTT
CASSFWGNTEAFF
>TRBJ2-1|-|TRBV14|many
TGTGCCAGCAGCCATTCCAGAACGCCCTACAATGAGCAGTTCTTC
CASSHSRTPYNEQFF
>TRBJ1-6|TRBD1|TRBV7-9|-
TGTGCCACCGGGACAGGCAGTTCTAATTCACCCCTCCACTTT
CATGTGSSNSPLHF
>TRBJ1-1|-|TRBV5-1|many
TGCGCCAGCAGCGGGGGAGCTGAAGCTTTCTTT
CASSGGAEAFF
>TRBJ2-1|-|TRBV15|few
TGTGCCACCAGCTCCCGCCCAAACGAGCAGTTCTTC
CATSSRPNEQFF
>TRBJ1-6|-|TRBV20-1|many
TGCAGTGCTACACAGGGCTATAATTCACCCCTCCACTTT
CSATQGYNSPLHF